The 2 T cell receptor beta chains given below trace back to one sample, sequenced in a study of blood T cell repertoires in COVID-19. The method was immunoSEQ multiplex PCR; TCRdb's version includes in-frame clones alone and lacks a portion of them. The sample holds about 350,000 clones; over 80% are singletons and the top ten take more than 7.5%. Input material: peripheral blood. These receptors all stem from a man aged 25 to 40 with COVID-19, enrolled during active disease.

The chain links TRBV3-1 (or the pseudogene TRBV3-2) to TRBJ2-1; tentatively, D is TRBD1 (6 bases). Trimming stripped 3 bases from V and 4 bases from J, with 19 bases between. CDR3 size: 17 residues. Germline V lookup: CDR1 LGHDT, CDR2 YNNKEL (reference sequence). Here the CDR3 DNA reads TGTGCCAGCAGCCAGAATCCCCCGCAGGGGCTTTACAATGAGCAGTTCTTC. Translated: CASSQNPPQGLYNEQFF.

A note on this clone: Other DNA sequences in the sample encode the same CDR3. CDR3 protein: CASSRDYGYTF. Here the CDR3 DNA reads TGTGCCAGCAGTCGAGACTATGGCTACACCTTC. V usage is TRBV12-3 or TRBV12-4 and J usage is TRBJ1-2; D is undetermined. This CDR3 has 11 residues. V lost 5 bases and J 3 bases, leaving 4 bases between the germline ends.